These T cell receptor beta chains were read from a single sample in a study of CD8 T cells in ankylosing spondylitis. TCRdb recomputed calls from the 5' RACE reads with MiXCR, one row per CDR3 protein. The table shows 500,000 to 550,000 distinct CDR3 sequences, with 12% occurring only once. Source material: blood, either unsorted or a sorted T cell fraction (not recorded which). These TCRs come from a male donor with ankylosing spondylitis. CDR3s include the opening cysteine and the closing phenylalanine or tryptophan. Each record gives: clone size, J gene, V gene, D gene, CDR3 protein, CDR3 DNA. A D gene is named only where the DNA matches it firmly. Size values are once, few and many counts, or a class for expanded clones, and some rows have none.

size: many
J: TRBJ2-7
V: TRBV7-9
D: -
CDR3: CASSLKRSSYEQYF
DNA: TGTGCCAGCAGCTTAAAGCGGAGCTCCTACGAGCAGTACTTC

size: few
J: TRBJ2-1
V: TRBV7-9
D: -
CDR3: CASRSDSYNEQFF
DNA: TGTGCCAGCAGATCCGACAGCTACAATGAGCAGTTCTTC

size: -
J: TRBJ2-2
V: TRBV5-1
D: -
CDR3: CASSATQGSGELFF
DNA: TGCGCCAGCAGCGCCACACAGGGCTCCGGGGAGCTGTTTTTT

size: -
J: TRBJ2-1
V: TRBV7-9
D: -
CDR3: CASSLDNRPGEQFF
DNA: TGTGCCAGCAGCTTAGATAATAGACCTGGTGAGCAGTTCTTC

size: -
J: TRBJ2-5
V: TRBV11-2
D: -
CDR3: CASYGQETQYF
DNA: TGTGCCAGTTACGGGCAAGAGACCCAGTACTTC

size: many
J: TRBJ2-5
V: TRBV29-1
D: TRBD1
CDR3: CSVAGGSGETQYF
DNA: TGCAGCGTTGCAGGGGGATCTGGAGAGACCCAGTACTTC

size: -
J: TRBJ2-3
V: TRBV5-1
D: TRBD2
CDR3: CASSLLTSGGHTQYF
DNA: TGCGCCAGCAGCTTGTTGACTAGCGGGGGGCATACGCAGTATTTT

size: -
J: TRBJ1-6
V: TRBV20-1
D: TRBD1
CDR3: CSAGEGTADSPLHF
DNA: TGCAGTGCTGGGGAGGGGACAGCGGATTCACCCCTCCACTTT

size: many
J: TRBJ1-1
V: TRBV5-1
D: TRBD1
CDR3: CASSPTAGTENTEAFF
DNA: TGCGCCAGCAGCCCTACAGCGGGGACAGAGAACACTGAAGCTTTCTTT

size: -
J: TRBJ2-2
V: TRBV6-2/TRBV6-3
D: TRBD2
CDR3: CASASQGGAGELFF
DNA: TGTGCCAGCGCGAGCCAGGGAGGGGCCGGGGAGCTGTTTTTT

size: few
J: TRBJ2-2
V: TRBV20-1
D: -
CDR3: CSAPASGRMYTGELFF
DNA: TGCAGTGCCCCCGCGTCGGGAAGGATGTACACCGGGGAGCTGTTTTTT

size: few
J: TRBJ1-2
V: TRBV7-9
D: -
CDR3: CASSLPGKQGNGYTF
DNA: TGTGCCAGCAGCTTACCCGGTAAACAGGGAAACGGCTACACCTTC

size: many
J: TRBJ2-1
V: TRBV4-1
D: -
CDR3: CASSQGWSGLLSSYNEQFF
DNA: TGCGCCAGCAGCCAAGGGTGGTCCGGACTCCTGAGCTCCTACAATGAGCAGTTCTTC

size: few
J: TRBJ1-5
V: TRBV20-1
D: TRBD1
CDR3: CSANDRGFLGAQHF
DNA: TGCAGTGCTAATGACAGGGGCTTCCTTGGGGCCCAGCATTTT

size: -
J: TRBJ1-4
V: TRBV2
D: -
CDR3: CASSAEGEKLFF
DNA: TGTGCCAGCAGTGCCGAGGGTGAAAAACTGTTTTTT

size: -
J: TRBJ2-5
V: TRBV7-2
D: -
CDR3: CASRPNGPPSGTQYF
DNA: TGTGCCAGCAGGCCTAACGGCCCTCCGAGCGGGACCCAGTACTTC

size: -
J: TRBJ1-5
V: TRBV12-3/TRBV12-4
D: TRBD1
CDR3: CASSPGDSRNQPQHF
DNA: TGTGCCAGCAGTCCCGGGGACAGCCGAAATCAGCCCCAGCATTTT

size: -
J: TRBJ2-1
V: TRBV4-1
D: TRBD2
CDR3: CASSHPVGSGRPEEFF
DNA: TGCGCCAGCAGCCATCCGGTAGGTAGCGGGAGGCCGGAGGAGTTCTTC